Listed below are T cell receptor beta chains from one sample, sequenced in a study of blood T cell repertoires in COVID-19. Repertoires were generated with immunoSEQ multiplex PCR, while TCRdb's copy carries only in-frame clones and drops some. The sample contains 80,000 to 95,000 clones, about four fifths of which appear only once. Sequenced material: peripheral blood. The source is a woman at least 80 years old with active or convalescent COVID-19. Both conserved end residues are part of each CDR3. The D gene is left open where the match is weak. Size is stated for part of the rows, as once, few or many counts, or as a class when the clone is expanded.

-	-	TRBV18	TRBJ2-5	CASSQLRRPQETQYF	TGTGCCAGCTCACAACTGCGCCGCCCCCAAGAGACCCAGTACTTC
-	-	TRBV6-2/TRBV6-3	TRBJ1-1	CASSYSRGKAFF	TGTGCCAGCAGTTACTCGAGGGGGAAAGCTTTCTTT
TRBD2	-	TRBV3-1/TRBV3-2	TRBJ2-2	CASSQAGGDFGGTGELFF	TGTGCCAGCAGCCAAGCCGGGGGGGACTTTGGTGGTACCGGGGAGCTGTTTTTT
-	-	TRBV6-5	TRBJ1-1	CASTKGVNTEAFF	TGTGCCAGCACCAAGGGGGTGAACACTGAAGCTTTCTTT
-	-	TRBV4-3	TRBJ1-2	CASSSLAGHGYTF	TGCGCCAGCAGCTCGCTTGCGGGCCACGGCTACACCTTC
TRBD2	-	TRBV24-1	TRBJ2-5	CATSGTSGGQETQYF	TGTGCCACCAGCGGGACTAGCGGGGGACAAGAGACCCAGTACTTC
-	-	TRBV11-2	TRBJ1-4	CASSLGPNRTPFYNEKLFF	TGTGCCAGCAGCTTAGGGCCGAACAGGACCCCCTTCTATAATGAAAAACTGTTTTTT
-	few	TRBV4-3	TRBJ1-2	CASSQDSGLGGYTF	TGCGCCAGCAGCCAAGATTCGGGACTCGGGGGCTACACCTTC
TRBD1	few	TRBV27	TRBJ2-2	CASSQTGLNTGELFF	TGTGCCAGCAGCCAGACAGGGTTGAACACCGGGGAGCTGTTTTTT
-	-	TRBV29-1	TRBJ2-3	CSVDEGSTDTQYF	TGCAGCGTTGATGAGGGCAGCACAGATACGCAGTATTTT
-	-	TRBV28	TRBJ2-2	CASTLAATGELFF	TGTGCCAGCACTTTAGCGGCTACCGGGGAGCTGTTTTTT
TRBD2	-	TRBV5-1	TRBJ2-7	CASSFAGGTYEQYF	TGCGCCAGCAGCTTCGCGGGGGGGACCTACGAGCAGTACTTC
TRBD2	-	TRBV2	TRBJ2-1	CASSELTSGTNEQFF	TGTGCCAGCAGTGAACTAACTAGCGGGACTAATGAGCAGTTCTTC